The 4 T cell receptor beta chains below all came from one sample that was sequenced in a study of blood T cells in healthy people across ages. It was with a sample-barcoded 5' primer and a J-beta primer mix that a second PCR of about 6 to 11 cycles was run. In TCRdb, the 5' RACE reads were re-called with MiXCR into one record per CDR3 protein. The repertoire holds around 1,500,000 distinct CDR3 sequences, with about 30% as singletons. What was sequenced was blood. Receptor source: a woman aged 25 to 39 in good health.

This clonotype came up many times. The rearrangement links TRBV4-1 to TRBJ2-7; 7 nucleotides agree with TRBD2. V lost 2 bases and J lost 3; bases outside the gene matches: 10. CDR3 length: 16 amino acids. Per the germline V gene, CDR1 is MGHRA and CDR2 is YSYEKL. CDR3 in amino acids: CASSQPPMRGYYEQYF. The DNA of the CDR3 is TGCGCCAGCAGCCAACCCCCCATGCGGGGGTACTACGAGCAGTACTTC.

In its sample, this clonotype was seen many times. The chain carries TRBV25-1 and TRBJ1-1, with a possible D match to TRBD1 (5 bases). The CDR3 is made up of 15 amino acids. The V end was cut by 3 bases, the J end by 0 bases, with 11 bases between. CDR1 and CDR2 from the germline V gene are MGHDK and SYGVNS. The CDR3 here is CASSDLDSLNTEAFF. As DNA, the CDR3 is TGTGCCAGCAGTGACCTCGACAGTTTGAACACTGAAGCTTTCTTT.

This clonotype was seen many times. V is TRBV12-3 or TRBV12-4 and J is TRBJ2-1; the match to TRBD2 covers 8 bases. There are 13 residues in the CDR3. V lost 5 bases to trimming and J lost 9 bases; unmatched junction nucleotides: 6. The CDR3, as DNA: TGTGCCAGCAGTCCCCGGGAGGGGGGTGAGCAGTTCTTC. As protein: CASSPREGGEQFF.

The table lists this clonotype with a few counts. V usage is TRBV28 and J usage is TRBJ1-2; D gene unclear. Trimming cost V 3 bases and J 4 bases, with 15 bases left between them. There are 15 residues in the CDR3. The germline V gene has CDR1 MDHEN and CDR2 SYDVKM. The CDR3, as DNA: TGTGCCAGCAGTTTTCTCCAGCGCCTCTTCTATGGCTACACCTTC. Translation gives CASSFLQRLFYGYTF.